Presented here are 16 T cell receptor beta chains from one specimen sequenced in a study of tumor-infiltrating lymphocytes in primary liver carcinoma. For each extraction, RNA and DNA were obtained together from 20-30 mg of unsorted bulk tissue. TCR beta cDNA was made from approximately 540 ng total RNA with a constant-region primer. Generation of the TCR beta libraries relied on three nested multiplex PCR rounds using slightly modified ARM-PCR. Forward primers for TRBV1-TRBV30 and a C-beta reverse primer served the first two PCR rounds, at about 10 cycles each. TCRdb re-derived calls from the multiplex PCR reads in MiXCR, one entry per CDR3 protein. Counted here are some 100,000 distinct CDR3 sequences, 55% to 80% occurring once; the ten biggest clones make up around 12%. The sample was liver tumor tissue from sampling region 2. Subset denoted: tumor region T2, inferior pole. These receptors were taken from a woman aged 60-70 years with primary liver carcinoma and hepatitis B virus infection.

For this clonotype: The junction shows a germline mismatch at one end, possibly a read error. This rearrangement joins TRBV6-1 to TRBJ1-2, with D tentatively TRBD1 (5 bases). The CDR3 sequence is 16 residues long. The germline V gene encodes CDR1 MNHNS and CDR2 SASEGT. CDR3 sequence reads: CVSSELLTDEFGGYTF. CDR3 nucleotides: TGTGTCAGCAGTGAACTCTTGACAGACGAGTTCGGTGGCTACACCTTC.

This clonotype occurred once. The chain employs TRBV12-5 and TRBJ1-5; 8 nucleotides match TRBD1. Trimming removed 7 bases from V and 10 bases from J; junction bases left unmatched: 12. The CDR3 extends over 14 amino acids. Germline V CDR1 and CDR2: LGHNT, FRNRAP. The CDR3 DNA sequence: TGTGCTAGTGCTTCGGGGGACAGGTCGGGCCCCCAGCATTTT. It translates to CASASGDRSGPQHF.

A note on this clonotype: At one of its ends the junction is not consistent with the germline gene, which may arise from a read error. The chain joins TRBV5-1 to TRBJ2-1; 10 bases agree with TRBD2. CDR3 length equals 15 residues. Per the germline V gene, CDR1 is SGHRS and CDR2 is YFSETQ. The CDR3 loop reads CASRTVTSGNYEQFF. CDR3 DNA sequence: TGTGCCAGCCGTACGGTCACTAGCGGGAACTATGAGCAGTTCTTC.

To note about this clonotype: A much larger clone lies one base from this, so it may be a read error. The chain is built from TRBV30 and TRBJ2-7, with a possible D match to TRBD2 (5 bases). The CDR3 contains 11 residues. The V end lost 4 bases, the J end lost 7 bases, and 11 bases lay between the germline ends. Germline V gene lookup returns CDR1 GTSNPN and CDR2 SVGIG (reference sequence). CDR3 sequence: CAWNLTGEQYF. The CDR3 coding sequence is TGTGCCTGGAATCTTACGGGGGAGCAGTACTTC.

Comments on this clonotype: The junction shows a germline mismatch at one end, possibly a read error. The gene calls are TRBV12-3 or TRBV12-4 and TRBJ2-3; TRBD1 or TRBD2 may be the D gene (6 bases each). This CDR3 is 16 amino acids long. The CDR3 here is CASSERGLASTDTHYF. The DNA for the CDR3 is TGTGCCAGCAGTGAACGGGGGCTAGCTAGCACAGATACGCATTATTTT.

The V gene is TRBV20-1, the J gene TRBJ1-6; D remains unclear. The CDR3 is 12 residues long. The germline V gene encodes CDR1 DFQATT and CDR2 SNEGSKA (reference sequence). CDR3 sequence reads: CSAQRRDSPLHF. As DNA, the CDR3 is TGCAGCGCTCAACGAAGGGATTCACCCCTCCACTTT.

This clonotype appeared many times. The rearrangement uses TRBV6-1 and TRBJ1-5; D is unresolved. CDR3 size: 13 residues. The V end lost 0 bases, the J end lost 7 bases, and 7 bases lay between the germline ends. Per the germline V gene, CDR1 is MNHNS and CDR2 is SASEGT. The CDR3 here is CASSEAEVQPQHF. For the CDR3, the DNA is TGTGCCAGCAGTGAAGCCGAGGTGCAGCCCCAGCATTTT.

For this clonotype: The junction departs from germline at one end; a sequencing error may be responsible. The rearrangement uses TRBV19 and TRBJ2-3; 7 nucleotides agree with TRBD1. The CDR3 contains 13 residues. The germline CDR1 and CDR2 sequences are LNHDA and SQIVND (reference sequence). CDR3 coding DNA: TGTGCCAGTAGTATTGAGGGGGCAGATGCGCAGTATTTT. Translating it yields CASSIEGADAQYF.

Comments on this clonotype: It is likely a read error, because the conserved phenylalanine at the end of the CDR3 is missing. The V and J genes are TRBV4-1 and TRBJ1-6; TRBD1 matches at 7 bases. J gave up 5 bases and V 1 base, and 5 bases lay outside the gene matches. Germline lookup yields CDR1 MGHRA and CDR2 YSYEKL. The CDR3 contains 16 residues. This chain's CDR3 is CASSQGVTGDNSPLHV. Written as DNA, the CDR3 is TGCGCCAGCAGCCAAGGGGTAACAGGGGATAATTCACCCCTCCACGTT.

This clonotype has at least ten counts. The rearrangement uses TRBV29-1 and TRBJ2-1; D is undetermined. Deletions cut 6 bases from V and 6 bases from J, with 15 bases between. CDR1 SQVTM and CDR2 ANQGSEA come from the germline V gene. CDR3 length: 13 residues. This CDR3 is CSVQAGRSNEQFF. For the CDR3, the DNA is TGCAGCGTGCAGGCCGGACGCAGCAATGAGCAGTTCTTC.

On this clonotype itself: The CDR3 carries no conserved terminal phenylalanine or tryptophan, so it likely arises from a read error. V and J are TRBV12-3 or TRBV12-4 and TRBJ1-1; D is possibly TRBD1 (5 bases). The CDR3 is 15 residues long. V dropped 6 bases and J dropped 5 bases, with 19 bases sitting between them. CDR3 region: CASSSLGRGGTEAFI. CDR3 in DNA: TGTGCCAGCAGCAGCTTGGGTAGGGGCGGTACTGAAGCTTTCATC.

This clonotype showed up just once. Possible read error: a much larger clone is one base away. The rearrangement links TRBV28 to TRBJ2-2; D not resolved. The CDR3 contains 14 residues. From germline, CDR1 is MDHEN and CDR2 SYDVKM. Trimming left V 4 bases short and J 9 bases short, with 15 bases between. The CDR3, as DNA: TGTGCCAGCAGTTCCCAAGACCCGGTCTGGGAGCTGTTTTTT. Amino acids: CASSSQDPVWELFF.

This chain links TRBV11-1 with TRBJ2-1; a weak D match, TRBD2 (5 bases). Trimming shortened V by 5 bases and J by 0 bases, and 14 bases separated the two germline ends. Germline-derived CDR1 and CDR2 are SGHAT and FQDESV (reference sequence). This CDR3 contains 16 residues. CDR3 bases: TGTGCCAGCAGCCGCACTAGATCGAGCTCCTACAATGAGCAGTTCTTC. It is translated as CASSRTRSSSYNEQFF.

Note on this clonotype: This is likely a read error, given that the CDR3 carries no conserved phenylalanine or tryptophan at its end. The chain has TRBV10-3 and TRBJ1-2, with D possibly TRBD1 on 5 matching bases. CDR1 and CDR2 from the germline V gene are ENHRY and SYGVKD. The CDR3 is made up of 14 amino acids. V lost 4 bases to trimming and J lost 2 bases, with 11 bases between them. The CDR3 sequence: CAISGQGANYGYTS. The CDR3 region has the DNA TGTGCCATCAGTGGGCAAGGGGCAAACTATGGCTACACCTCC.

There are a few counts of this clonotype. It may be a read error: a sequence one base away is much more abundant. V and J are TRBV12-3 or TRBV12-4 and TRBJ2-2, with D perhaps assigned TRBD1 or TRBD2 (5 bases each). CDR3 size: 13 residues. The CDR3 nucleotides read TGTGCCAGCAGTTCCAGGGAGACCGTGGAGCTGTTTTTT. Its protein product is CASSSRETVELFF.

A word on this clonotype: It is likely a read error, because the conserved phenylalanine at the end of the CDR3 is missing. The rearrangement links TRBV28 to TRBJ2-3; 7 bases line up with TRBD2. Per the germline V gene, CDR1 is MDHEN and CDR2 is SYDVKM. This CDR3 region has 15 residues. The V gene end was trimmed by 3 bases and the J gene end by 3 bases; junction bases not matched to a gene: 6. The CDR3 loop is CASSFSSGPTDTQYV. CDR3 in DNA: TGTGCCAGCAGTTTCAGTAGCGGGCCTACAGATACGCAGTATGTT.